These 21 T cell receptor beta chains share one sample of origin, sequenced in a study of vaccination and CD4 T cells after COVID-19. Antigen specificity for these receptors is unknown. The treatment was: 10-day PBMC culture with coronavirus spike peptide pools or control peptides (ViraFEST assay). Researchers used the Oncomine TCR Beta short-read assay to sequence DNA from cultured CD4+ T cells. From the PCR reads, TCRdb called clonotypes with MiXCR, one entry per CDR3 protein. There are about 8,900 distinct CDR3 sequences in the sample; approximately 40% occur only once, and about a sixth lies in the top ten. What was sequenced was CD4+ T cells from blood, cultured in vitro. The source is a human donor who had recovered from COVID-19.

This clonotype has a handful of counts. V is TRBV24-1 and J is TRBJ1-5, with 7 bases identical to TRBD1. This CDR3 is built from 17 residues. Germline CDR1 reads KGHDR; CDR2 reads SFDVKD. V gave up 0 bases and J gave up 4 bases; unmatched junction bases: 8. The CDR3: CATSDLIRQGSNQPQHF. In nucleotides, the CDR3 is TGTGCCACCAGTGATTTGATCAGACAGGGTTCGAATCAGCCCCAGCATTTT.

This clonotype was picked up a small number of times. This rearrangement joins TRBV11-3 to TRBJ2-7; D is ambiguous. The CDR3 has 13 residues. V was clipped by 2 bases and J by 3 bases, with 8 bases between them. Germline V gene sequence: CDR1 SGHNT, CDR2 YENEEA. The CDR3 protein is CASSLNRDYEQYF. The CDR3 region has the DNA TGTGCCAGCAGCTTAAACCGAGACTACGAGCAGTACTTC.

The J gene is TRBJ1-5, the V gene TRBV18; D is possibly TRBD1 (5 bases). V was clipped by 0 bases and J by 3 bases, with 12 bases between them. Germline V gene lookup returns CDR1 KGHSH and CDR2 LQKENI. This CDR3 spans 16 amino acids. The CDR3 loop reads CASSPPNQGFNQPQHF. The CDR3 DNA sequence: TGTGCCAGCTCACCACCGAATCAGGGTTTCAATCAGCCCCAGCATTTT. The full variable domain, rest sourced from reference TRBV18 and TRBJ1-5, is NAGVMQNPRHLVRRRGQEARLRCSPMKGHSHVYWYRQLPEEGLKFMVYLQKENIIDESGMPKERFSAEFPKEGPSILRIQQVVRGDSAAYFCASSPPNQGFNQPQHFGDGTRLSIL.

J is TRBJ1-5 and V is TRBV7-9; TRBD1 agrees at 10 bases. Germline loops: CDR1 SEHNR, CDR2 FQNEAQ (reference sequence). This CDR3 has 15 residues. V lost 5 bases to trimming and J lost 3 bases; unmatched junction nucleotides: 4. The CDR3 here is CASSTGQGDNQPQHF. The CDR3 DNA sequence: TGTGCCAGCAGCACCGGACAGGGGGACAATCAGCCCCAGCATTTT.

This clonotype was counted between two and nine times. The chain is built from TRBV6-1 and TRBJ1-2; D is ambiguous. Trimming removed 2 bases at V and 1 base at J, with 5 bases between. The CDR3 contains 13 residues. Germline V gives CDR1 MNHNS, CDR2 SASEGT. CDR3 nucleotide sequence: TGTGCCAGCAGTGAACGGGATAACTATGGCTACACCTTC. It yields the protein CASSERDNYGYTF.

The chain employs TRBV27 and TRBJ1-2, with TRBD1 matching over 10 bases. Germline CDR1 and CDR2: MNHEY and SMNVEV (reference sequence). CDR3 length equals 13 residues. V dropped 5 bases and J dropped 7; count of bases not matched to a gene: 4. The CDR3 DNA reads TGTGCCAGCAGTCCCGGGACAGGGGTTGGCTACACCTTC. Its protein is CASSPGTGVGYTF.

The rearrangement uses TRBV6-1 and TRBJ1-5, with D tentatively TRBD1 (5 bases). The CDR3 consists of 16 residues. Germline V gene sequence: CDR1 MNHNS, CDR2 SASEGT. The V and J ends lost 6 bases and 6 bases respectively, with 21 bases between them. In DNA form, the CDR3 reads TGTGCCAGCAGGCCCGCGGGCAGGGCAGTAATTCAGCCCCAGCATTTT. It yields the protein CASRPAGRAVIQPQHF.

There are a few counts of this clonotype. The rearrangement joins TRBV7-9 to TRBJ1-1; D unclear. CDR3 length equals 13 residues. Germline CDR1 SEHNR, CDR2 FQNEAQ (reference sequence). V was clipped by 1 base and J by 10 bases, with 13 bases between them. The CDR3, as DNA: TGTGCCAGCAGCTTAGACGGCCCCGAGCCAGCTTTCTTT. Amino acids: CASSLDGPEPAFF.

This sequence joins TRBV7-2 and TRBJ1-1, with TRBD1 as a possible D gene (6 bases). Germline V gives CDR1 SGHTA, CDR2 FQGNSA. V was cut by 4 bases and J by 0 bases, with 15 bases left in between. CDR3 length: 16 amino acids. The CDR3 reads CASSYGGGSMNTEAFF. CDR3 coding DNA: TGTGCCAGCAGCTATGGGGGGGGCAGTATGAACACTGAAGCTTTCTTT.

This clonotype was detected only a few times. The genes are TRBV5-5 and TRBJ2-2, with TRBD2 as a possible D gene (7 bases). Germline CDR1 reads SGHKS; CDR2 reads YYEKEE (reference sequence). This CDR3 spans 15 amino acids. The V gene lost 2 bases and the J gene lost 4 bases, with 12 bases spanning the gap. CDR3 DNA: TGTGCCAGCAGCTTCGTGCGGGGGCTCACCGGGGAGCTGTTTTTT. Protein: CASSFVRGLTGELFF.

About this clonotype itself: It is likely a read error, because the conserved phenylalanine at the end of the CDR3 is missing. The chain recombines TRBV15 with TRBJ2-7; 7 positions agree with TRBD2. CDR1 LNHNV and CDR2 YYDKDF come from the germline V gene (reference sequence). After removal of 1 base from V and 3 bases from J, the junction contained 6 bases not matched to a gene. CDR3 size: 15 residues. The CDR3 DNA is TGTGCCACCAGCAGAGGGGGAGGGATAGGCTACGAGCAGTACCTC. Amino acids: CATSRGGGIGYEQYL.

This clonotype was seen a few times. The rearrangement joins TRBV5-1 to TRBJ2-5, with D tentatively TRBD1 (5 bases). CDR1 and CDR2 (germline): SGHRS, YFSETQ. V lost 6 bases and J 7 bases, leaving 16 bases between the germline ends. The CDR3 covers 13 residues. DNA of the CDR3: TGCGCCAGCACCGCCAAGGTCCAGGGGACCCAGTACTTC. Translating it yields CASTAKVQGTQYF.

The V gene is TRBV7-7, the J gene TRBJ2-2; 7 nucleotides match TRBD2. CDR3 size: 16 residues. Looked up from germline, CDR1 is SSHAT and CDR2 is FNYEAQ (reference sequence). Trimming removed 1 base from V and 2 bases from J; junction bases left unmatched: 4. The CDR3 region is CASSLGLARNTGELFF. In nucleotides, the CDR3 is TGTGCCAGCAGCTTAGGACTAGCTCGTAACACCGGGGAGCTGTTTTTT.

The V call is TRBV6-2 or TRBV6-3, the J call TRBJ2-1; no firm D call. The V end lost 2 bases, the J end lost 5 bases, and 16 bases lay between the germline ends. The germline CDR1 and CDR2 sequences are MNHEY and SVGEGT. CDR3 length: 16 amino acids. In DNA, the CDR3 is TGTGCCAGCAGTTACCTTCGAGGTCGGACCAACAATGAGCAGTTCTTC. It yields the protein CASSYLRGRTNNEQFF.

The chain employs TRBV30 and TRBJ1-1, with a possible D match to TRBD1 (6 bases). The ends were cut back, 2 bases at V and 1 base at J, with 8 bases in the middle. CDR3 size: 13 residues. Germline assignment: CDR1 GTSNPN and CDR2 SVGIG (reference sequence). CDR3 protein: CAWSKQGNTEAFF. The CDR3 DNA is TGTGCCTGGAGTAAACAGGGGAACACTGAAGCTTTCTTT.

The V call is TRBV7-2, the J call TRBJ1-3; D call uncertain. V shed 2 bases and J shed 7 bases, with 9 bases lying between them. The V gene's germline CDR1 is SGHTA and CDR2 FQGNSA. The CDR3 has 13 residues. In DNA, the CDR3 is TGTGCCAGCAGCTTATTAGGGTGGAACACCATATATTTT. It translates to CASSLLGWNTIYF.

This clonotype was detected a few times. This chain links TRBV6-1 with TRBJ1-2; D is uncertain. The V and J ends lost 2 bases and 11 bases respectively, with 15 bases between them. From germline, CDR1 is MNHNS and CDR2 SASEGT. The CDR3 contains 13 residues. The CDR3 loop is CASSEPGVRVYTF. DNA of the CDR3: TGTGCCAGCAGTGAACCTGGGGTTCGAGTGTACACCTTC.

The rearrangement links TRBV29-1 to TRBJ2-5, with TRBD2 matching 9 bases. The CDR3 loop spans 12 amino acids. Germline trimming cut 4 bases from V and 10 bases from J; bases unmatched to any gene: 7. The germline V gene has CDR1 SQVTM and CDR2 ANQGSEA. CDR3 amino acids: CSVGQRGGDQYF. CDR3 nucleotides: TGCAGCGTTGGACAGCGCGGGGGGGACCAGTACTTC.

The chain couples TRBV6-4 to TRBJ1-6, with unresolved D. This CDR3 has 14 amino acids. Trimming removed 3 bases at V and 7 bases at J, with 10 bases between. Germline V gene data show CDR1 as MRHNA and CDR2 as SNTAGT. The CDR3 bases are TGTGCCAGCAGTGAATTCCGAGGCAATTCACCCCTCCACTTT. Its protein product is CASSEFRGNSPLHF.

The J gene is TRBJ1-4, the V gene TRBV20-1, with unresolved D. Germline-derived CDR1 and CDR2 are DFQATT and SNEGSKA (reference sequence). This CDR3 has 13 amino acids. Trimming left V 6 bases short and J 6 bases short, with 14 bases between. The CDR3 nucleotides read TGCAGTGCAGGGCCTAGTGGTTATGAAAAACTGTTTTTT. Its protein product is CSAGPSGYEKLFF.

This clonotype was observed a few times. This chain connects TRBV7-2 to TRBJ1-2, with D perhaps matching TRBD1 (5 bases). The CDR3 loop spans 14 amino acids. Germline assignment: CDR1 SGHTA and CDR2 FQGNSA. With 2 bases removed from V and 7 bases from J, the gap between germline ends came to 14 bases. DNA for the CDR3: TGTGCCAGCAGCTTACCGACAGCGGGCTTTGGCTACACCTTC. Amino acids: CASSLPTAGFGYTF.